The next 12 T cell receptor beta chains were all read from a single sample in a study of T cells in Graves' hyperthyroidism and ophthalmopathy. Authors of the study amplified TCR beta CDR3 regions from RNA transcripts. TCR CDR3 underwent first-round RT-PCR with the HTBI primer set. TCRdb re-called the multiplex PCR reads through MiXCR, storing one row per CDR3 protein. The table has 800,000 or so distinct CDR3 sequences, 35% to 45% seen once; the top ten hold 8.9%. Material for sequencing was blood. These receptors were taken from a man younger than 35 with Graves' hyperthyroidism.

The table lists this clonotype with many counts. The rearrangement uses TRBV29-1 and TRBJ2-7; TRBD1 aligns across 10 bases. The CDR3 length is 13 residues. The germline CDR1 and CDR2 sequences are SQVTM and ANQGSEA. V trimming: 1 base; J trimming: 4 bases; junction bases outside the gene matches: 1. Here the CDR3 DNA reads TGCAGCGTTGAAGGGACAGGGGGTTACGAGCAGTACTTC. Its translation is CSVEGTGGYEQYF.

In this sample, this clonotype turned up many times. This chain links TRBV5-1 with TRBJ1-2; 7 bases line up with TRBD1. The CDR3 extends over 15 amino acids. Germline V gene lookup returns CDR1 SGHRS and CDR2 YFSETQ. V lost 1 base and J lost 4; bases outside the gene matches: 7. CDR3 sequence: CASSLTTGEIYGYTF. The CDR3, as DNA: TGCGCCAGCAGCTTGACAACAGGGGAGATCTATGGCTACACCTTC.

The CDR3 spells CATSDPTGNGYTF. The CDR3 nucleotides read TGTGCCACCAGTGATCCTACCGGGAACGGCTACACCTTC. The chain is built from TRBV24-1 and TRBJ1-2; no clear D. This CDR3 spans 13 amino acids. Germline CDR1 KGHDR, CDR2 SFDVKD. Trimming pared 3 bases from V and 8 bases from J, leaving 12 bases between.

The chain employs TRBV29-1 and TRBJ1-2, with 9 bases that match TRBD1. V shed 4 bases and J 4 bases; nucleotides not matched to a gene: 10. Germline V gene lookup returns CDR1 SQVTM and CDR2 ANQGSEA. The CDR3 has 15 amino acids. The CDR3 bases are TGCAGCGTTGGACCGGGACAGGGCTATTTCTATGGCTACACCTTC. Encoded protein: CSVGPGQGYFYGYTF.

This clonotype was detected only a few times. The rearrangement uses TRBV2 and TRBJ2-5, with 8 bases lining up with TRBD2. After removal of 6 bases from V and 5 bases from J, the junction contained 8 bases not matched to a gene. The CDR3 runs to 14 residues. Germline-derived CDR1 and CDR2 are SNHLY and FYNNEI. The DNA for the CDR3 is TGTGCCAGCAGCTCCCTCGGGGGGGCGGAGACCCAGTACTTC. Its translation is CASSSLGGAETQYF.

This rearrangement joins TRBV24-1 to TRBJ2-5; D ambiguous. The length of the CDR3 is 13 residues. Trimming removed 5 bases from V and 4 bases from J, with 10 bases in between. Germline V gene sequence: CDR1 KGHDR, CDR2 SFDVKD. CDR3 residues: CATSVGWGETQYF. Here the CDR3 DNA reads TGTGCCACCAGTGTGGGTTGGGGAGAGACCCAGTACTTC.

The J gene is TRBJ2-2, the V gene TRBV29-1; the D gene is possibly TRBD2 (6 bases). The CDR3 runs 12 residues. Germline V gives CDR1 SQVTM, CDR2 ANQGSEA. The CDR3 DNA reads as TGCAGTGGGGGGACGAACACCGGGGAGCTGTTTTTT. Residues: CSGGTNTGELFF.

Details on this clonotype: A single base separates this from a much larger clone, so it may be a read error. The V call is TRBV10-3, the J call TRBJ1-3; TRBD1 is a possible D gene (5 bases). CDR1 ENHRY and CDR2 SYGVKD come from the germline V gene. This CDR3 spans 13 amino acids. CDR3 in amino acids: CAIIDSSGDTIYF. The CDR3, as DNA: TGTGCCATCATTGACAGCTCTGGAGACACCATATATTTT.

This clonotype was picked up many times. This chain links TRBV12-3 or TRBV12-4 with TRBJ1-2; D not certain. The CDR3 has 13 amino acids. Between the trimmed V and J ends, which lost 2 bases and 2 bases, there was a span of 6 bases. The CDR3 loop reads CASSLRENYGYTF. CDR3 nucleotide sequence: TGTGCCAGCAGTTTACGGGAGAACTATGGCTACACCTTC.

Concerning this clonotype itself: A much larger clone lies a single base off, so this may be a read error. The rearrangement links TRBV15 to TRBJ2-7, with D possibly being TRBD1 (5 bases). Germline lookup yields CDR1 LNHNV and CDR2 YYDKDF (reference sequence). Trimming pared 1 base from V and 1 base from J, leaving 11 bases between. The CDR3 has 15 amino acids. CDR3 in DNA: TGTGCCACCAGCAGAGTGGGCGCAGGGTCCTACGAGCAGTACTTC. It is translated as CATSRVGAGSYEQYF.

This clonotype was seen a handful of times. The chain couples TRBV5-1 to TRBJ1-4; D not resolved. In germline, CDR1 is SGHRS, CDR2 YFSETQ. Trimming cost V 0 bases and J 12 bases, with 15 bases left between them. The CDR3 spans 14 residues. The CDR3 DNA sequence: TGCGCCAGCAGCTTGGTTGACGGTCTCGGCCAACTGTTTTTT. Protein product: CASSLVDGLGQLFF.

This clonotype was detected only a few times. The rearrangement joins TRBV20-1 to TRBJ2-7; TRBD1 aligns across 8 bases. This CDR3 has 12 residues. CDR1 and CDR2 from the germline V gene are DFQATT and SNEGSKA (reference sequence). The junction had 6 bases not matched to a gene; V was cut back by 5 bases and J by 6 bases. The CDR3 DNA follows: TGCAGTGCTGTATGGACAGGGCTCGAGCAGTACTTC. This translates into CSAVWTGLEQYF.